This T cell receptor (beta chain) is from a study of blood T cell repertoires in COVID-19. About the study: Acute and convalescent COVID-19 specimens originated in the United States, Italy and Spain. From T cells, B-cell-depleted T cells, or PBMCs came the material, which was cDNA or gDNA.

Per the original data handling: Reference gene primer amplification gave estimated nucleated cell counts. Repertoires were generated with immunoSEQ multiplex PCR, while TCRdb's copy carries only in-frame clones and drops some. V and J calls plus clone size are reproduced from that table; the DNA served to infer D and trimming. The data show about 16,000 clones, around 90% seen once. Germline CDR1 is SGHNT and CDR2 is YYREEE (reference sequence). The CDR3 sequence is 14 residues long. The clonotype was recovered from a human donor in a cohort sampled during active COVID-19. Sample: peripheral blood. The chain is built from TRBV5-4 and TRBJ2-2, with TRBD1 as a possible D gene (5 bases). The CDR3: CATATGANTGELFF. In DNA form, the CDR3 reads TGTGCGACCGCCACAGGCGCGAACACCGGGGAGCTGTTTTTT.